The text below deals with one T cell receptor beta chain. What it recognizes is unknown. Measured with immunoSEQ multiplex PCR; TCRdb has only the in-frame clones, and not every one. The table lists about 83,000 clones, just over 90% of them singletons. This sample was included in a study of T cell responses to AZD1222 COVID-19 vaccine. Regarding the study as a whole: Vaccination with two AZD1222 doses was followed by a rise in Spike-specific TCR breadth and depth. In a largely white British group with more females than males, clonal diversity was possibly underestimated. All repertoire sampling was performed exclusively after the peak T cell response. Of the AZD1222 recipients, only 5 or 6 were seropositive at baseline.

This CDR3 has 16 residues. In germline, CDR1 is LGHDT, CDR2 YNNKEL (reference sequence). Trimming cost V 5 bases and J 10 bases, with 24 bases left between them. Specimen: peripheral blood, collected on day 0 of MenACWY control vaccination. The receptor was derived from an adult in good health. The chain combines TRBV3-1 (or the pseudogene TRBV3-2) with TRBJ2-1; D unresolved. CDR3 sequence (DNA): TGTGCCAGCAGCTACCTTACTGGCGGTCTTTCTCGGGAGCAGTTCTTC. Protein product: CASSYLTGGLSREQFF.